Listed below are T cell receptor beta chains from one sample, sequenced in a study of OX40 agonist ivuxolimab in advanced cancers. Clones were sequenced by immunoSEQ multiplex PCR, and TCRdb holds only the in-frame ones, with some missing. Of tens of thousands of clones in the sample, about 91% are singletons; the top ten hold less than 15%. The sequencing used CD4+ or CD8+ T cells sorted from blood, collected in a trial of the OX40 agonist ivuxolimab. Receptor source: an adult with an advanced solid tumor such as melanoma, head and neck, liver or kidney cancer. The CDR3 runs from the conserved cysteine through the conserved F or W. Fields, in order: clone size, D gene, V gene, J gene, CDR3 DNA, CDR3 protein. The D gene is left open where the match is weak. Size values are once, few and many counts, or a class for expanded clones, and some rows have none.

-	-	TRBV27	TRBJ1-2	TGTGCCAGCAGTTCTGGCTATGGCTACACCTTC	CASSSGYGYTF
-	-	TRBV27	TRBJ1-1	TGTGCCAGCAGTTTTGTTGTGAACACTGAAGCTTTCTTT	CASSFVVNTEAFF
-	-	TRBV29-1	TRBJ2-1	TGCAGCTCCCGTCTTTTGGACAATGAGCAGTTCTTC	CSSRLLDNEQFF
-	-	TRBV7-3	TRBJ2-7	TGTGCCAGCAGCTTAAAAATGGGGCGGCCGAAGGGGACCTACGAGCAGTACTTC	CASSLKMGRPKGTYEQYF
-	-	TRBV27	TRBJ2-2	TGTGCCAGCAGTCAAGACGGAAACGGGGAGCTGTTTTTT	CASSQDGNGELFF
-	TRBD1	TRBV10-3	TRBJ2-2	TGTGCCATCAGTGAAGACGGGACAGCAAACACCGGGGAGCTGTTTTTT	CAISEDGTANTGELFF
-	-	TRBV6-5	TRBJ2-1	TGTGCCAGCAGCTCAGGGGCCAGAAGTGCCAATGAGCAGTTCTTC	CASSSGARSANEQFF
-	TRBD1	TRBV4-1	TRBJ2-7	TGCGCCAGCAGTCCGGGACAGCCTCCTCCCGAGCAGTACTTC	CASSPGQPPPEQYF
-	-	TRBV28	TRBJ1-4	TGTGCCAGCAGTTTAACTGCAGGGTCATTCGAAAAACTGTTTTTT	CASSLTAGSFEKLFF
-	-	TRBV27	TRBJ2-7	TGTGCCAGCAGTTTGGGGCTAGCCTACGAGCAGTACTTC	CASSLGLAYEQYF
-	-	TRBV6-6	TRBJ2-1	TGTGCCAGCAGGGCACAGGAATACAATGAGCAGTTCTTC	CASRAQEYNEQFF
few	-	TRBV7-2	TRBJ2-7	TGTGCCAGCAGCTTAGATTCGGGGACAAGGAACGAGCAGTACTTC	CASSLDSGTRNEQYF
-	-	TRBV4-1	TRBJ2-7	TGCGCCAGCAGCCAAGAGGGTAGTTCCCAAGAGCAGTACTTC	CASSQEGSSQEQYF
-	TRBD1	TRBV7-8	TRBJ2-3	TGTGCCAGCAGCCGCCGGGACAGGGGAACAGATACGCAGTATTTT	CASSRRDRGTDTQYF
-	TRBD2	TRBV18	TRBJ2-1	TGTGCCAGCTCACCGACTAGCGGGAGTGGCAATGAGCAGTTCTTC	CASSPTSGSGNEQFF
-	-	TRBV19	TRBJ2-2	TGTGCCAGTAGTTGGAACCCCAGCGGGCCTAACACCGGGGAGCTGTTTTTT	CASSWNPSGPNTGELFF